Detailed here is one TCR beta chain. The data stem from a study of Graves' ophthalmopathy and Graves' hyperthyroidism. The authors amplified TCR beta CDR3 regions, and they did so from RNA transcripts for repertoire sequencing. After a first-round RT-PCR with HTBI primers, a second-round multiplex PCR was run. TCRdb called the multiplex PCR reads again in MiXCR, with one record for every CDR3 protein. The profile shows about 740,000 distinct CDR3 sequences, 35% to 50% of them singletons. Germline V lookup: CDR1 DFQATT, CDR2 SNEGSKA (reference sequence). Losses at the gene ends were 3 bases for V and 3 bases for J; bases not matched to a gene: 9. The CDR3 extends over 15 amino acids.

The chain combines TRBV20-1 with TRBJ2-7, with 9 nucleotides matching TRBD2. The sequencing input was peripheral blood. The TCR was taken from an adult man with Graves' ophthalmopathy. CDR3 DNA sequence: TGCAGTGCTAGTGGCGGGAGGGCCTCGAACTACGAGCAGTACTTC. It encodes CSASGGRASNYEQYF.